The text below deals with one T cell receptor beta chain. This clone was counted a few times. Its binding antigen is unknown. It has no much larger one-base neighbor in the sample; base qualities were not kept. The entry originates in a study of CD4 T cells in relation to SARS-CoV-2 and coronaviruses (dated by TCRdb to the early 2020s). A note on the overall study: In the ViraFEST assay, PBMCs were grown with antigen for 10 days, and TCR beta CDR3s were then sequenced to identify antigen-specific clonal expansions. Memory CD4+ T cell crossreactivity between SARS-CoV-2 and common cold coronavirus spike proteins was assessed at the TCR clonotype level in the study. An HIV-1 Nef peptide pool or a no-peptide culture served as the negative reference condition. Using patient-derived lymphoblastoid cell lines, the shared crossreactive spike epitopes were mapped to their HLA restriction. Expansion assays from other donors in the study were sequenced with a different, Illumina-based TCR-beta assay. The Adaptive Biotechnologies TCR-sequencing kit was used for samples from a few pre-COVID donors and for the naive versus memory experiments, whereas the other data were Illumina-based.

The method behind the library was the immunoSEQ multiplex PCR assay. The original methods were these. During preprocessing, nonproductive sequences were removed, along with CDR3s that did not begin with C, did not end with F or W, or were shorter than 7 amino acids. Antigen-specific clonotypes were called with the MANAFEST web app on the basis of expansion relative to the reference and to other culture wells. A clone counted as positive if significantly expanded in 2 of 3 replicate wells versus the reference culture at FDR below 0.05. A further requirement for positive clones was significant expansion compared with all other tandem wells, along with an odds ratio above 5. CDR3 homology was measured as pairwise Levenshtein distance, computed with the stringdist R package after trimming three terminal residues from each end. Imported from immuneACCESS, the table was reduced by TCRdb to in-frame sequences with V and J called. These copies leave out some clones; in studies compared against another copy, an unresolved V gene accounts for under half, and the cause of the remainder is not known. The V and J calls and clone size come from that table; D and trimming were worked out from the DNA. Counted in this sample were some 30,000 clones; around 76% of them appeared once. The top ten clones comprise roughly 15% of the sample.

Study-level results and caveats: Because the crossreactivity analysis focused on spike protein, crossreactivity against other viral proteins was not assessed. No donor contributed both pre-pandemic and post-infection samples, which limited tracing the source of pre-existing responses. About 60% of donors had memory CD4+ clonotypes that crossrecognized SARS-CoV-2 and at least one common cold coronavirus spike. Compared with monoreactive clones, crossreactive clones had significantly weaker SARS-CoV-2-driven expansion, a result consistent with antigenic imprinting. Small numbers of patients and of tested TCRs limited the study.

CD4+ T cells from unexposed donors were collected before the COVID-19 pandemic (2011-2018). After more than nine days of culture, CD4+ T cells were isolated with the EasySep CD4+ T cell isolation kit. As far as cell numbers permitted, CD4+ T cells from unexposed donors were tested for reactivity against SARS-CoV-2 S and N as well as four spike pools from common cold coronaviruses. Each well held 2 million or so PBMCs cultured in IMDM containing about 5.3% human AB serum and around 10 IU/ml IL-2. Half of the culture medium was replaced with fresh IL-2-containing medium on days 3 and 7. Each peptide culture condition was generally run in triplicate replicate wells. Leukapheresis product for the unexposed donors was bought commercially. Ficoll-Paque PLUS gradient centrifugation was used to isolate PBMCs from leukapheresis product or whole blood. PBMCs were either used fresh in the expansion assay or cryopreserved at -140 degrees C. The QIAamp Micro DNA Kit was used to extract genomic DNA from the CD4+ T cells.

Sequenced input: CD4+ T cells from PBMCs, cultured in vitro. This sequence originates from a human donor in good health.

At the DNA level, the sequence is TGTGCCAGCAGCCCCACAGGGAACACTGAAGCTTTCTTT. This is translated as CASSPTGNTEAFF. The rearrangement combines TRBV7-3 with TRBJ1-1; TRBD1 is a possible D gene, resting on 5 matching bases. From its cysteine to its phenylalanine, the CDR3 spans 13 amino acids. The kept DNA is CDR3 alone, 39 bases in frame from the first base. In the germline V gene, CDR1 corresponds to SGHTA and CDR2 to FQGTGA. Deletion took 5 bases off V and 1 base off J, with a span of 8 bases between the germline ends.